This is a list of T cell receptor beta chains from one sample in a study of blood T cell repertoires in COVID-19. The protocol was immunoSEQ multiplex PCR, while the TCRdb copy is restricted to in-frame clones and leaves out a portion. The sample yields around 280,000 clones, approximately 88% seen once. Material: PBMCs or T cells enriched from blood (not recorded which). All receptors derive from a woman in her thirties or forties who had recovered from COVID-19. CDR3s include the opening cysteine and the closing phenylalanine or tryptophan. The order of the fields is V gene, J gene, clone size, CDR3 length, D gene, CDR3 DNA, CDR3 protein. The D gene is left open where the match is weak. Only some rows state a clone size, as once, few, many or a class for expanded clones.

>TRBV18|TRBJ2-2|once|16|TRBD2
TGTGCCAGCTCCCTTCAACTAGCGGGAGGAACCGGGGAGCTGTTTTTT
CASSLQLAGGTGELFF
>TRBV5-4|TRBJ2-2|.|19|TRBD2
TGTGCCAGCAGCCTTACGACTAGCCCGGCAAAAACTAACACCGGGGAGCTGTTTTTT
CASSLTTSPAKTNTGELFF
>TRBV5-4|TRBJ1-2|.|15|TRBD1
TGTGCCAGCAGCTACGACCGACAGGGGGCCTATGGCTACACCTTC
CASSYDRQGAYGYTF
>TRBV7-8|TRBJ2-7|.|15|TRBD2
TGTGCCAGCAGCCCGGGACTAGCGGTTACCTACGAGCAGTACTTC
CASSPGLAVTYEQYF
>TRBV6-6|TRBJ1-4|.|13|.
TGTGCCAGCAGTTATCAGGGGAATGAAAAACTGTTTTTT
CASSYQGNEKLFF
>TRBV18|TRBJ2-1|.|14|.
TGTGCCAGCTCACCACCGTGGCCCAACAATGAGCAGTTCTTC
CASSPPWPNNEQFF
>TRBV2|TRBJ2-7|.|15|TRBD2
TGTGCCAGCAGCAGTAGGAGGGGACTAGGTTACGAGCAGTACTTC
CASSSRRGLGYEQYF
>TRBV15|TRBJ2-3|.|18|TRBD2
TGTGCCACCAGCAGAGATCGGACTAGCGGGAGTATCGAGGATACGCAGTATTTT
CATSRDRTSGSIEDTQYF
>TRBV2|TRBJ2-5|once|12|TRBD2
TGTGCCAGCAAGCGGGATCAAGAGACCCAGTACTTC
CASKRDQETQYF
>TRBV15|TRBJ1-3|.|13|.
TGTGCCACCAGCAGGGACACGGGAAACACCATATATTTT
CATSRDTGNTIYF
>TRBV4-3|TRBJ1-2|.|19|.
TGCGCCAGCAGCCAATCACCCGACCCCGCGGGGGTGGGGGGCTATGGCTACACCTTC
CASSQSPDPAGVGGYGYTF
>TRBV7-2|TRBJ2-2|.|13|.
TGTGCCAGCAGCTTATACGATCAGAGGGAGCTGTTTTTT
CASSLYDQRELFF
>TRBV6-5|TRBJ2-3|.|15|.
TGTGCCAGCAGTCGTGGAGGCGGGGGCACAGATACGCAGTATTTT
CASSRGGGGTDTQYF
>TRBV7-9|TRBJ2-1|.|17|TRBD2
TGTGCCAGCAGCTCTACGGGACTAGCGGGAGGGAGGCATGAGCAGTTCTTC
CASSSTGLAGGRHEQFF
>TRBV28|TRBJ2-7|.|15|TRBD1
TGTGCCAGCAGTCCCGACGGACAGGGGTCCTTCGAGCAGTACTTC
CASSPDGQGSFEQYF
>TRBV28|TRBJ1-2|.|14|TRBD1
TGTGCCAGCGCAAGTCCAGGGGGCCAGGGGGGCTACACCTTC
CASASPGGQGGYTF
>TRBV5-6|TRBJ1-1|.|15|.
TGTGCCAGCAGCTTGGGGGCACCCTCGAACACTGAAGCTTTCTTT
CASSLGAPSNTEAFF
>TRBV28|TRBJ2-7|.|15|TRBD2
TGTGCCAGCAGAACGGGACTAGCGGGGCACTACGAGCAGTACTTC
CASRTGLAGHYEQYF
>TRBV2|TRBJ2-3|once|15|.
TGTGCCAGCAGTCTCGGAGGAACTAGCACAGATACGCAGTATTTT
CASSLGGTSTDTQYF
>TRBV19|TRBJ2-1|.|11|.
TGTGCCAGTACATCAGTTGATGAGCAGTTCTTC
CASTSVDEQFF
>TRBV21-1|TRBJ1-2|.|12|.
TGTGCCAGCAAGGGACAGTCCTATGGCTACACCTTC
CASKGQSYGYTF
>TRBV29-1|TRBJ2-7|.|14|TRBD2
TGCAGCGTTGAGAGCGGGAGGCGCTCCTACGAGCAGTACTTC
CSVESGRRSYEQYF
>TRBV19|TRBJ2-5|.|15|TRBD1
TGTGCCAGTAGAACACAGGGGGTAAGACAAGAGACCCAGTACTTC
CASRTQGVRQETQYF
>TRBV7-2|TRBJ2-4|.|14|.
TGTGCCAGCAGCCCAAGCAGGTCCAAAAACATTCAGTACTTC
CASSPSRSKNIQYF
>TRBV3-1/TRBV3-2|TRBJ2-1|.|17|TRBD1
TGTGCCAGCAGCCACTGGACAGGGGTCCTTCCCTACAATGAGCAGTTCTTC
CASSHWTGVLPYNEQFF
>TRBV3-1/TRBV3-2|TRBJ2-1|.|15|TRBD2
TGTGCCAGCAGACAACTAGCGGGAGGGCCCGGGGGGCAGTTCTTC
CASRQLAGGPGGQFF
>TRBV27|TRBJ1-5|.|13|.
TGTGCCAGCAGTTTCGCAGGGAATCAGCCCCAGCATTTT
CASSFAGNQPQHF
>TRBV7-2|TRBJ1-4|.|15|.
TGTGCCAGCAGCCAACTAGGACAGTGGGATGAAAAACTGTTTTTT
CASSQLGQWDEKLFF
>TRBV28|TRBJ2-1|.|15|TRBD1
TGTGCCAGCAGCATAACCGGGACAGGGTACAATGAGCAGTTCTTC
CASSITGTGYNEQFF
>TRBV7-2|TRBJ2-5|.|13|.
TGTGCCAGCAGCAAACACGGAGGGGAGACCCAGTACTTC
CASSKHGGETQYF
>TRBV5-6|TRBJ2-5|.|14|TRBD1
TGTGCCAGCAGAGGTACCGGGACAGGAGAGACCCAGTACTTC
CASRGTGTGETQYF
>TRBV27|TRBJ1-2|.|12|.
TGTGCCAGCAGGGCCCTCGGGTATGGCTACACCTTC
CASRALGYGYTF
>TRBV28|TRBJ1-1|.|14|TRBD1
TGTGCCAGCACTATCGGGGGACAGGACACTGAAGCTTTCTTT
CASTIGGQDTEAFF
>TRBV12-3/TRBV12-4|TRBJ2-1|.|13|TRBD2
TGTGCCAGCAGTGTAACTAGCGGCAATGAGCAGTTCTTC
CASSVTSGNEQFF
>TRBV3-1/TRBV3-2|TRBJ2-5|.|14|.
TGTGCCAGCAGCCAGGGGGGGCTAGGAGAGACCCAGTACTTC
CASSQGGLGETQYF
>TRBV20-1|TRBJ2-7|.|12|.
TGCAGTGCTAGTCCCCGGGCCTACGAGCAGTACTTC
CSASPRAYEQYF
>TRBV6-5|TRBJ2-7|.|14|TRBD2
TGTGCCAGCCGCCATAGCGGGAACTCCTACGAGCAGTACTTC
CASRHSGNSYEQYF
>TRBV29-1|TRBJ2-5|.|16|TRBD2
TGCAGCGTTGAAGACCCCTTGGAAGCGGGAGCGGTGACCCAGTACTTC
CSVEDPLEAGAVTQYF
>TRBV29-1|TRBJ2-5|.|15|.
TGCAGCGTTCTGGGGCTCGAGTTGATACAAGAGACCCAGTACTTC
CSVLGLELIQETQYF
>TRBV27|TRBJ1-4|.|13|.
TGTGCCAGCAGAAACAGGGATGGGGAAAAACTGTTTTTT
CASRNRDGEKLFF
>TRBV3-1/TRBV3-2|TRBJ2-3|.|13|.
TGTGCCAGCAGCCAACAAACGCGGGATACGCAGTATTTT
CASSQQTRDTQYF
>TRBV30|TRBJ1-5|.|15|TRBD1
TGTGCCTGGAGTGCCCAGACAGGGCGCAATCAGCCCCAGCATTTT
CAWSAQTGRNQPQHF
>TRBV6-2/TRBV6-3|TRBJ2-7|.|14|TRBD1
TGTGCCAGCAGTCGGGCGGGACAGGGCTACGAGCAGTACTTC
CASSRAGQGYEQYF
>TRBV27|TRBJ2-2|.|16|TRBD2
TGTGCCAGCACCCCGGGACTAGCAGACGGCACCGGGGAGCTGTTTTTT
CASTPGLADGTGELFF
>TRBV7-2|TRBJ2-7|.|15|TRBD1
TGTGCCAGCAGCCTAGTAGGGACAGGGGGCCACGAGCAGTACTTC
CASSLVGTGGHEQYF
>TRBV6-5|TRBJ1-1|.|13|.
TGTGCCAGCAACAGGGTTCTGAACACTGAAGCTTTCTTT
CASNRVLNTEAFF
>TRBV18|TRBJ2-7|.|16|.
TGTGCCAGCTCACCGGACCCGGGACTCGCGAACTACGAGCAGTACTTC
CASSPDPGLANYEQYF
>TRBV7-3|TRBJ2-2|.|16|TRBD2
TGTGCCAGCAGCGCACTTATAGCGGGAGGGGTCGGGGAGCTGTTTTTT
CASSALIAGGVGELFF
>TRBV7-5|TRBJ1-5|.|16|.
TGTGCCAGAAGCTTAGCTAGGTGGGCAGGGAATCAGCCCCAGCATTTT
CARSLARWAGNQPQHF
>TRBV7-2|TRBJ1-1|.|12|.
TGTGCCAGCAGCCCCCAACGGACTGAAGCTTTCTTT
CASSPQRTEAFF
>TRBV4-1|TRBJ2-2|.|19|TRBD2
TGCGCCAGCAGCCAAGCGATGGGTAGCGGGAGGCCGAACACCGGGGAGCTGTTTTTT
CASSQAMGSGRPNTGELFF
>TRBV18|TRBJ1-5|many|15|TRBD1
TGTGCCAGCTCACCAAGAGGACAGGGCGATCAGCCCCAGCATTTT
CASSPRGQGDQPQHF
>TRBV19|TRBJ2-1|.|14|TRBD2
TGTGCCAGTAGTAAGGGACTAGCCTCCAATGAGCAGTTCTTC
CASSKGLASNEQFF